This TCR beta chain was profiled in a study of cytomegalovirus exposure and HLA in healthy donors (dated by TCRdb to about 2017). At the level of the whole study: An earlier analysis of approximately 640 of the donors reported more than 250 Gb of sequence data and around 110 million unique TCR beta sequences from some 180 million T cells. An early release that covered around 590 HLA-typed donors contained about 300 gigabases of sequencing data and tens of millions of unique TCR sequences. The genetic ancestry cluster associated with self-reported Caucasian donors included about four fifths of the roughly 360 genotyped donors. The study aimed to test whether signatures of past pathogen exposure could be identified by cataloging public T cell receptors. The study used immunosequencing to profile the T cell repertoires of some 600 subjects and linked those repertoires to cytomegalovirus serostatus. Besides the first cohort of approximately 670 subjects, a separate validation cohort made up of around 120 different subjects was used. To predict cytomegalovirus infection status, the study brought together high-throughput TCR immunosequencing, statistical association of individual TCRs with disease status, and machine learning. A later analysis re-examined previously published TCR beta repertoires from several hundred donors and added high-resolution HLA genotyping to investigate patterns of TCR occurrence. Rather than drawing on any new phenotypic data, the later analysis identified candidate immune exposures from TCR beta sequences and the way those sequences occurred across donors. An earlier analysis of 500 to 650 of the donors applied high-throughput TCR beta sequencing to assess whether each TCR beta V gene segment acted as functional or pseudogenic. Donor age, sex, ethnicity and CMV serostatus were compiled together with the repertoire data. In a later genetic analysis, genome-wide SNP genotypes for about 65% of the roughly 700 donors were used, and that subset was treated as a discovery cohort. Every repertoire in the discovery cohort had been generated on one and the same sequencing platform. HLA typing covered class I and class II loci at four-digit resolution. Typing coverage varied by locus: roughly 629-630 donors for A, B, C, DRB1 and DQB1; approximately 500 for DQA1; about 570 for DPA1; fewer than 480 for DPB1. Because of strong linkage in the cohort, roughly five DR-DQ haplotypes were treated as single units for association and clustering. Across some 400 genotyped donors of the cohort, an average of roughly 250,000 unique TCR beta nucleotide sequences per donor were sequenced, and roughly a sixth of those sequences were non-productive.

The cohort consisted of 670 or so healthy bone marrow donors. At the time of sampling, every cohort member was nominally healthy, though immune exposures that went unrecorded were likely present. The donor was CMV seronegative and belonged to the group of around 400 seronegative cohort members. Every donor gave a peripheral blood sample, and the peripheral blood mononuclear cells from that sample were used for TCR beta sequencing. Genomic DNA was extracted from the blood cell samples with the Qiagen DNeasy Blood Extraction Kit. Concerning this clone itself: Its specific antigen is unknown. Per-base quality was not reported, and no clone a single base away is much larger than it.

What the work shows at the level of the full study, not this receptor alone: In vitro tests confirmed that a few of the cytomegalovirus-associated TCR beta chains recognize cytomegalovirus antigens. Several of the top co-occurrence clusters appeared to be linked to parvovirus B19, influenza, CMV and Epstein-Barr virus, according to a later analysis. Most TCR sequences were seen in very few donors, while some public TCRs were found in many individuals. Specific HLA alleles were associated with 15,000 to 20,000 TCR beta sequences at a false discovery rate of 0.05 in a later analysis. The 87-base-pair reads could not distinguish some IMGT-functional V segments, including TRBV6-2 and TRBV6-3, so those segments were excluded. A later analysis found that TCR association rates varied across HLA loci, with DRB1 alleles showing the most associated TCRs and HLA-C alleles the fewest. According to a later analysis, most CMV-associated TCR beta chains appeared to be HLA-restricted, and the HLA associations seemed to be driven largely by CMV exposure. Sequencing depth was assumed to be roughly uniform across donors in the presence/absence analyses, though that assumption may not hold. In a later analysis, HLA-associated TCR beta chains were found to be more clonally expanded and to have lower generation probabilities than equally common non-associated chains. Correlated functional status among segregating V segments might reflect linkage disequilibrium, but an unknown experimental factor could not be ruled out. In the study, about 150 TCR beta chains were listed as associated with cytomegalovirus. A later genetic analysis reported fewer N-insertions in productive TCRs among donors in an Asian-associated ancestry cluster than the roughly 670-donor mean. An association between a missense DCLRE1C variant and V-gene and J-gene trimming of TCR beta chains was found in a later genetic analysis and replicated in an independent cohort. Cytomegalovirus status was reported to be diagnosed by the classifier with high specificity and sensitivity in both the original and validation cohorts. A further reported finding was that TCR beta sequences accurately predicted the HLA-A and HLA-B alleles for most subjects in the first cohort. The only immune exposure information available for the cohort was CMV serostatus. The cohort was sequenced for TCR beta chains only, and without alpha or paired-chain data the features that could be detected were limited. Approximately 16 rarely observed V segments, including chromosome 9 orphons, were excluded from the earlier analysis of 550 to 700 of the donors because counts were too low. Strong co-occurrence of HLA alleles, especially DR and DQ, made assigning TCR associations to individual alleles difficult. Because some donors lacked HLA typing at each locus, the association tests relied only on the typed subset. An earlier analysis of approximately 590 of the donors showed that most TCR beta V segments appeared in productive rearrangements either about 87% or about 30% of the time, which broadly matched IMGT annotations. According to the authors, the approach could potentially be generalized to other disease states and immunological phenotypes. A cluster of highly shared sequence variants was judged likely to represent a technical artifact of the sequencing pipeline.

Counted from cysteine to phenylalanine, this CDR3 has 14 amino acids. Here the CDR3 DNA is all that survives: 42 bases in frame from base 1. V is pared back by 3 bases and J by 7 bases, with 12 bases lying between the germline termini. Per the germline V gene, MDHEN is the CDR1 and SYDVKM is the CDR2. Libraries were constructed by the immunoSEQ multiplex PCR assay. For the multiplex PCR, a mixture combining 60 forward primers for TCR Vbeta segments and 13 reverse primers for TCR Jbeta segments was used. The CDR3 region of rearranged TCR beta genes was amplified from genomic DNA with a multiplex PCR assay. On the Illumina HiSeq System, the amplified TCR beta libraries were sequenced as 87-base-pair reads. Per the authors' processing: A later analysis counted around 72 million unique TCR beta chains across the 650 to 700 repertoires, and some 11 million of these chains were shared by at least two donors. To remove PCR and sequencing errors, raw reads were error-corrected and collapsed into unique sequences using a nearest-neighbor algorithm that merged closely related sequences. Alignment of CDR3 sequences to IMGT reference sequences was used to assign V, D and J gene segments. Each retained sequence needed at least a six-nucleotide match to both a V gene segment and a J gene segment. A rearrangement counted as productive if the CDR3 had no stop codons and remained in frame with V and J, and every other rearrangement counted as non-productive. CDR3 was defined according to IMGT convention as the region running from the second conserved V-encoded cysteine to the conserved J-encoded phenylalanine. In an earlier analysis of some 550 of the donors, sequences lacking an unambiguous match to a single V gene segment were excluded. An earlier analysis of around 600 of the donors classified V segments as functional when productive rearrangements were above 56.7% and as segregating when the standard deviation between donors was above 5%. To diagnose cytomegalovirus status from the catalog of TCR beta chain sequences, a statistical classification framework was built. In a later analysis, V and J genes were assigned by comparing TCR nucleotide sequences against IMGT/GENE-DB human TR gene sequences. The TCRdist pipeline was used in a later analysis to assign CDR3 sequences and most-parsimonious VDJ recombination scenarios. In a later analysis, every TCR beta chain was defined by the combination of its CDR3 amino acid sequence and its V-gene family, and reads without a unique V-gene family were dropped. In a later analysis, around 600 highly shared, low-generation-probability nucleotide sequences were removed to address suspected cross-contamination and a sequencing artifact. In a later analysis, a clonal expansion index for each public chain was calculated from normalized within-repertoire ranks of inferred template counts. In a later analysis, generation probabilities were computed with a VDJ recombination model fitted to out-of-frame rearrangements, and the resulting probabilities were checked against IGoR. A later analysis scored TCR-TCR, TCR-HLA and TCR-CMV co-occurrence with hypergeometric tests, applying a repertoire-size bias correction to TCR pairs. In a later analysis, false discovery rates were estimated by permuting HLA or CMV assignments 20 times. A later analysis grouped co-occurring TCRs with DBSCAN, adding TCRdist sequence similarity when clustering within HLA-allele-positive subsets. Repertoires with fewer than 30,000 or more than 120,000 public chains were left out of co-occurrence clustering, as were roughly five repertoires with anomalous nucleotide sharing. Imported from immuneACCESS, the table was reduced by TCRdb to in-frame sequences with V and J called. These copies leave out some clones; in studies compared against another copy, an unresolved V gene accounts for under half, and the cause of the remainder is not known. Clonal size and the V and J genes are those of that table, whereas D and trimming came from the DNA. The sample includes some 90,000 clones, with over 75% observed a single time. The ten top clones hold about 6% of the sample.

The sequencing input was PBMCs. The rearrangement joined TRBV28 to TRBJ2-2; TRBD1 is perhaps the D gene, given 5 matching bases. The TCR comes from a female donor in good health and CMV-seronegative. The DNA sequence is as follows: TGTGCCAGCAGTTTCGGCAGGGTGAGCGGGGAGCTGTTTTTT. Its translation reads: CASSFGRVSGELFF.